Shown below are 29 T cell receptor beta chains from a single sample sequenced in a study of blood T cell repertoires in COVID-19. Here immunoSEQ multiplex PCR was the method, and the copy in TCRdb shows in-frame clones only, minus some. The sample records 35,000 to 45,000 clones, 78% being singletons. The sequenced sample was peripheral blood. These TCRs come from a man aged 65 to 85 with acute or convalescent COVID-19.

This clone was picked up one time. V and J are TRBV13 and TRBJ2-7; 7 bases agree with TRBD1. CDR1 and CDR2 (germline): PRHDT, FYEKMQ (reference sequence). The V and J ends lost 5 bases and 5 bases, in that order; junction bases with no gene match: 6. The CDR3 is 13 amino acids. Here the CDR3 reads CASSTSTGHEQYF. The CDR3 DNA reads TGTGCCAGCAGCACCTCGACAGGGCACGAGCAGTACTTC.

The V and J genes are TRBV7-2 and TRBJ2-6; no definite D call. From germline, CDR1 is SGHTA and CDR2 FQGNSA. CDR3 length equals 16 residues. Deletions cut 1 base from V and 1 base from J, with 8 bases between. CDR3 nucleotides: TGTGCCAGCAGCTTAGACTCCGAGTCTGGGGCCAACGTCCTGACTTTC. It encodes CASSLDSESGANVLTF.

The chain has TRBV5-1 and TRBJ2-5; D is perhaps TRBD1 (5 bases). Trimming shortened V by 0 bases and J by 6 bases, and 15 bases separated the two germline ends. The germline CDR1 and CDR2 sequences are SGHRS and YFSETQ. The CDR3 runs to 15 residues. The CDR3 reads CASSLATGLRKTQYF. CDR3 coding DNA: TGCGCCAGCAGCTTGGCCACAGGCCTGAGAAAGACCCAGTACTTC.

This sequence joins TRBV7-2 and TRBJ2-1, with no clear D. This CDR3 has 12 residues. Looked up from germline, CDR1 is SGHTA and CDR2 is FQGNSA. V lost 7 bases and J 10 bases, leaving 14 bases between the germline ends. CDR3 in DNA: TGTGCCAGCAACCACCCCCCTACGGAGCAGTTCTTC. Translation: CASNHPPTEQFF.

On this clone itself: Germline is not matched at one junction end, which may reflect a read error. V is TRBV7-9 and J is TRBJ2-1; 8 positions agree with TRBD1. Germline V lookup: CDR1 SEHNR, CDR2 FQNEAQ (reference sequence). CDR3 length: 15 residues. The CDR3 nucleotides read TGTGCCAGCAGCCTAGCCCAGGGGGCAGGGGGTGAGCAGTTCTTC. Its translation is CASSLAQGAGGEQFF.

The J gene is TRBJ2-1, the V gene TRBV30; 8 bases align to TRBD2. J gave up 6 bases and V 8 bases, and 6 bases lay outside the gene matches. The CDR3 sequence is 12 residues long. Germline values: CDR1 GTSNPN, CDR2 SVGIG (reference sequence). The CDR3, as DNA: TGTGCCCAAACCGGGGGGGGCAATGAGCAGTTCTTC. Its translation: CAQTGGGNEQFF.

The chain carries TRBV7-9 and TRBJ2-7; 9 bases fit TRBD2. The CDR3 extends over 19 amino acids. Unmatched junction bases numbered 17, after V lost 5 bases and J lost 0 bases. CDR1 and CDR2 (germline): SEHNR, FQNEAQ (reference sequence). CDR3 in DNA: TGTGCCAGCAGCCAACATCACGGGGCTAGCGGGGTCGACTCCTACGAGCAGTACTTC. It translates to CASSQHHGASGVDSYEQYF.

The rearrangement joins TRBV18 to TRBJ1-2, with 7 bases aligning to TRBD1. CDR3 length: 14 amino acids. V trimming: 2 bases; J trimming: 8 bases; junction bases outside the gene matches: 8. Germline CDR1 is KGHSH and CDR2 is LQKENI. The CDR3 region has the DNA TGTGCCAGCTCACCAAGCTCCGCAGGGGGAGGCTACACCTTC. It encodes CASSPSSAGGGYTF.

The CDR3 sequence is CASRWNTEAFF. CDR3 bases: TGTGCCAGCCGGTGGAACACTGAAGCTTTCTTT. The rearrangement joins TRBV25-1 to TRBJ1-1, with D unclear. Germline lookup yields CDR1 MGHDK and CDR2 SYGVNS. The CDR3 spans 11 residues. Trimming took 8 bases from V and 1 from J, leaving 5 bases between them.

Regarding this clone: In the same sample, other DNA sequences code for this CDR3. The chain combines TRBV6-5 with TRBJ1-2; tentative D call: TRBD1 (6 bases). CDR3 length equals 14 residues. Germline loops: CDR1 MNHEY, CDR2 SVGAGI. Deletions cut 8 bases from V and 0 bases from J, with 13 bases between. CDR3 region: CASRGQISNYGYTF. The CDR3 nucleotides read TGTGCCAGCCGCGGACAGATTTCTAACTATGGCTACACCTTC.

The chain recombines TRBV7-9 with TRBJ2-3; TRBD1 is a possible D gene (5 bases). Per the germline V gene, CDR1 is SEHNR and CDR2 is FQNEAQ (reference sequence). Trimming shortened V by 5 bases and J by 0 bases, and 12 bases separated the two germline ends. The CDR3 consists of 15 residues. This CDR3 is CASSLEGASTDTQYF. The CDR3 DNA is TGTGCCAGCAGCCTAGAAGGGGCTAGCACAGATACGCAGTATTTT. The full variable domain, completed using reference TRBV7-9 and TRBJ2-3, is DTGVSQNPRHKITKRGQNVTFRCDPISEHNRLYWYRQTLGQGPEFLTYFQNEAQLEKSRLLSDRFSAERPKGSFSTLEIQRTEQGDSAMYLCASSLEGASTDTQYFGPGTRLTVL.

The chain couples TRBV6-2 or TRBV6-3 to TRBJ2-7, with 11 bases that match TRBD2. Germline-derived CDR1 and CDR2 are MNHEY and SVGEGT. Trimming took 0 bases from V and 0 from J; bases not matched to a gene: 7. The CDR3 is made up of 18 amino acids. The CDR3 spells CASSYSTSGVIPSYEQYF. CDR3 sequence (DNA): TGTGCCAGCAGTTACTCGACTAGCGGGGTAATTCCCTCCTACGAGCAGTACTTC.

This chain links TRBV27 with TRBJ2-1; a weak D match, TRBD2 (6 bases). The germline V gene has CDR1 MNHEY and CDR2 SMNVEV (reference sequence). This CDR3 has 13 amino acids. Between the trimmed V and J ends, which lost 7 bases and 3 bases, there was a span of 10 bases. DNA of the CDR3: TGTGCCAGCAAACGGGGGAACTACAATGAGCAGTTCTTC. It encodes CASKRGNYNEQFF.

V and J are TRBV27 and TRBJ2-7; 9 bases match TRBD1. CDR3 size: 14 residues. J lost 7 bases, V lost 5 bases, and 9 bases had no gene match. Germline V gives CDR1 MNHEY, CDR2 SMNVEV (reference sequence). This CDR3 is CASSRTGATREQYF. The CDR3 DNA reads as TGTGCCAGCAGTCGGACAGGGGCCACTAGGGAGCAGTACTTC.

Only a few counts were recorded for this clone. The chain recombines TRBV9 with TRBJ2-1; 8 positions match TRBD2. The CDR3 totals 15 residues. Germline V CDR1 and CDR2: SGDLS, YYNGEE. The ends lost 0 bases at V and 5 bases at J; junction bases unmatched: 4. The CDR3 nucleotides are TGTGCCAGCAGCGTAGAACGAGCGGGGGACAATGAGCAGTTCTTC. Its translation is CASSVERAGDNEQFF.

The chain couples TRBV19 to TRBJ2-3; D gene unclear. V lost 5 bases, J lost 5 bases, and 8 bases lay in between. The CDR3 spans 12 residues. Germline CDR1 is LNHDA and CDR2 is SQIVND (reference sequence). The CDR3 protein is CASSAPGDTQYF. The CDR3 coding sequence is TGTGCCAGTAGTGCTCCGGGAGATACGCAGTATTTT. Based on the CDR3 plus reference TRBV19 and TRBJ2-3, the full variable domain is DGGITQSPKYLFRKEGQNVTLSCEQNLNHDAMYWYRQDPGQGLRLIYYSQIVNDFQKGDIAEGYSVSREKKESFPLTVTSAQKNPTAFYLCASSAPGDTQYFGPGTRLTVL.

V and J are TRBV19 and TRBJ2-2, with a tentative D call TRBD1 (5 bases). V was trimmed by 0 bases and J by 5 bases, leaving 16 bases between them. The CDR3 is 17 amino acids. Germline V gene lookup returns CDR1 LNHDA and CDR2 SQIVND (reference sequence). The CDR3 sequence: CASSIDQRGLSTGELFF. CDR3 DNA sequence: TGTGCCAGTAGTATAGATCAAAGGGGCCTATCGACCGGGGAGCTGTTTTTT.

In DNA, the CDR3 is TGCGCCAGCAGAAGTCCGGGGCAGCCCCAGCATTTT. It encodes CASRSPGQPQHF. V and J are TRBV4-1 and TRBJ1-5, with unresolved D. This CDR3 is built from 12 residues. Trimming cost V 6 bases and J 7 bases, with 10 bases left between them. From germline, CDR1 is MGHRA and CDR2 YSYEKL.

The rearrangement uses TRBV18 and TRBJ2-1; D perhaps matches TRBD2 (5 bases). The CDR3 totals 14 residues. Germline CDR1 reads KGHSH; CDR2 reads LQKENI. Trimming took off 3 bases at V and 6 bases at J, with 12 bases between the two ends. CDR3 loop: CASSPSGGLNEQFF. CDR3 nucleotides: TGTGCCAGCTCACCTTCGGGCGGACTCAATGAGCAGTTCTTC.

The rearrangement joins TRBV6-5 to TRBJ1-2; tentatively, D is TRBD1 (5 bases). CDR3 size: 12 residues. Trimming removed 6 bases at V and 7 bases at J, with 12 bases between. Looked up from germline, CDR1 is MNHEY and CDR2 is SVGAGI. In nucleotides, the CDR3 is TGTGCCAGCAGCGAGCTTCAGGGTGGCTACACCTTC. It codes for CASSELQGGYTF.

CDR3 nucleotides: TGTGCCAGCTCCCCAGGGGCAGGGGGGAACTACGAGCAGTACTTC. Amino acid sequence: CASSPGAGGNYEQYF. The chain carries TRBV28 and TRBJ2-7, with TRBD1 as a possible D gene (7 bases). Trimming took 8 bases from V and 3 from J, leaving 20 bases between them. The CDR3 contains 15 residues. The germline V gene encodes CDR1 MDHEN and CDR2 SYDVKM.

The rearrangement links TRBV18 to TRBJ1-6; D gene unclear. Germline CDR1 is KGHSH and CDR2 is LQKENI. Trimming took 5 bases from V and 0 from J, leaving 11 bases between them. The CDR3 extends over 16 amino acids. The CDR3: CASSSAESSYNSPLHF. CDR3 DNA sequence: TGTGCCAGCTCATCGGCGGAGAGCTCCTATAATTCACCCCTCCACTTT.

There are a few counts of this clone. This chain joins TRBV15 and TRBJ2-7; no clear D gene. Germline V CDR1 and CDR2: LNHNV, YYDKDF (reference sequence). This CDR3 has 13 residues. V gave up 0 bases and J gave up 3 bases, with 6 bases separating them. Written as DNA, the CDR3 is TGTGCCACCAGCAGAGACTCGGGCTACGAGCAGTACTTC. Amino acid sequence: CATSRDSGYEQYF.

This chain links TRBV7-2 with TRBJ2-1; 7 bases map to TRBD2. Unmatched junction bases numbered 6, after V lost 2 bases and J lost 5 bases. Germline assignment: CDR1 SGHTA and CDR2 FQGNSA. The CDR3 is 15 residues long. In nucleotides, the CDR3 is TGTGCCAGCAGCTTAATGGTGGGAGGGAACAATGAGCAGTTCTTC. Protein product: CASSLMVGGNNEQFF.

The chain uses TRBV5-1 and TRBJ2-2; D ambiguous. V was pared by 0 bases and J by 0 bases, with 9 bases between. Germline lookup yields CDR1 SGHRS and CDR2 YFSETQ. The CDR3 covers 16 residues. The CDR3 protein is CASSLAVSANTGELFF. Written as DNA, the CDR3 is TGCGCCAGCAGCTTGGCCGTCAGCGCGAACACCGGGGAGCTGTTTTTT.

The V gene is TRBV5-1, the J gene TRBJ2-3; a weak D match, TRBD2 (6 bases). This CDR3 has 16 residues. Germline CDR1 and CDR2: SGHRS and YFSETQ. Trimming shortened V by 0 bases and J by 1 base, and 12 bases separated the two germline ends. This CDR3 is CASSLALRGRTDTQYF. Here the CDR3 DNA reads TGCGCCAGCAGCTTGGCCTTGCGGGGACGCACAGATACGCAGTATTTT.

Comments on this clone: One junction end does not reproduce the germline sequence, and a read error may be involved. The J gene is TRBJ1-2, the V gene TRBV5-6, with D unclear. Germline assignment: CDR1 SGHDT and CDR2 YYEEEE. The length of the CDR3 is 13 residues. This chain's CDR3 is CASTLGRAYGYTF. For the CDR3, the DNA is TGTGCCAGCACCTTGGGCCGAGCTTATGGCTACACCTTC.

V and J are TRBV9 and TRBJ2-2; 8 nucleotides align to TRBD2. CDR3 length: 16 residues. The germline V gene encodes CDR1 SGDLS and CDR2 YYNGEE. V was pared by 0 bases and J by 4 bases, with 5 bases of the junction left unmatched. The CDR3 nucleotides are TGTGCCAGCAGCGTAGATGGTAGCGGGATCACCGGGGAGCTGTTTTTT. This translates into CASSVDGSGITGELFF.

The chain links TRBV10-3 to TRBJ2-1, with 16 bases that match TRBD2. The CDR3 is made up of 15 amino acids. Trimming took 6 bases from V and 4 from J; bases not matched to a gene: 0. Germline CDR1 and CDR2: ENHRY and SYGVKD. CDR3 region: CAIRGLAGGYNEQFF. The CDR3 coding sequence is TGTGCCATCAGGGGACTAGCGGGGGGGTACAATGAGCAGTTCTTC.